Below, 9 T cell receptor beta chains from the same sample are listed, as sequenced in a study of CD8 T cells in ankylosing spondylitis. Study-level findings and limits: The study identified a TCR beta motif of roughly eight highly homologous variants that appeared characteristic of ankylosing spondylitis blood.

MiXCR, applied by TCRdb to the 5' RACE reads, yields one record per CDR3 protein. The table records about 500,000 distinct CDR3 sequences, more than 9.5% of them present only once. No antigen is known for these receptors. The sequenced material came from blood, either unsorted or a sorted T cell fraction (not recorded which). The origin of the receptors is a male donor with ankylosing spondylitis.

This clonotype has more than one count but fewer than ten. The rearrangement joins TRBV5-1 to TRBJ2-2; the match to TRBD2 covers 7 bases. The CDR3 is made up of 16 amino acids. Germline V gene lookup returns CDR1 SGHRS and CDR2 YFSETQ. The trim removed 1 base at V and 0 bases at J, leaving 3 bases unmatched. CDR3 coding DNA: TGCGCCAGCAGCTTGTCTACTAGCGCGAACACCGGGGAGCTGTTTTTT. Protein product: CASSLSTSANTGELFF. The complete variable domain, with remaining parts taken from reference TRBV5-1 and TRBJ2-2, reads KAGVTQTPRYLIKTRGQQVTLSCSPISGHRSVSWYQQTPGQGLQFLFEYFSETQRNKGNFPGRFSGRQFSNSRSEMNVSTLELGDSALYLCASSLSTSANTGELFFGEGSRLTVL.

This clonotype was recorded many times. CDR3 DNA: TGTGCCAGCAGTCCCCGGGGAAGCCCTGGGGCCAACGTCCTGACTTTC. Amino acids: CASSPRGSPGANVLTF. J is TRBJ2-6 and V is TRBV12-3 or TRBV12-4; D is perhaps TRBD2 (5 bases). V lost 5 bases and J 2 bases, leaving 13 bases between the germline ends. The CDR3 is 16 amino acids.

There are a few counts of this clonotype. The CDR3 nucleotides are TGTGCCAGCAGTTCCTCCCCGGGACTACCCTACGAGCAGTACGTC. Protein: CASSSSPGLPYEQYV. J is TRBJ2-7 and V is TRBV6-2 or TRBV6-3, with TRBD2 identical over 7 bases. The CDR3 contains 15 residues. The V gene end was trimmed by 4 bases and the J gene end by 2 bases; junction bases not matched to a gene: 8. Germline lookup yields CDR1 MNHEY and CDR2 SVGEGT.

The chain uses TRBV3-1 and TRBJ2-4, with D maybe TRBD1 (6 bases). The CDR3 is made up of 16 amino acids. V was clipped by 4 bases and J by 9 bases, with 22 bases between them. CDR1 is LGHDT and CDR2 is YNNKEL in the germline V gene (reference sequence). CDR3 region: CASSLRAEVQGRIQYF. The DNA for the CDR3 is TGTGCCAGCAGCCTTCGGGCAGAAGTCCAGGGGCGCATTCAGTACTTC.

The CDR3 DNA reads TGCAGCGTTGAAGAGGGAGGGGGTTTAAGAGGGGAGCTGTTTTTT. Its protein product is CSVEEGGGLRGELFF. The chain carries TRBV29-1 and TRBJ2-2, with a possible D match to TRBD2 (7 bases). V lost 0 bases to trimming and J lost 8 bases, with 16 bases between them. This CDR3 contains 15 residues. The germline V gene encodes CDR1 SQVTM and CDR2 ANQGSEA.

A few counts support this clonotype. This chain uses TRBV7-9 with TRBJ2-1; D gene unclear. V gave up 2 bases and J gave up 0 bases, with 11 bases separating them. The CDR3 spans 16 residues. Per germline, CDR1 SEHNR and CDR2 FQNEAQ (reference sequence). CDR3 in DNA: TGTGCCAGCAGCTTACTCCCCGCAAGCTCCTACAATGAGCAGTTCTTC. Its translation: CASSLLPASSYNEQFF.

This clonotype showed up just a few times. CDR3 sequence: CASSLSPWLDPREIPFEEEQYV. The DNA for the CDR3 is TGCGCCAGCAGCTTGTCCCCTTGGTTGGACCCGCGGGAGATTCCCTTTGAGGAGGAGCAGTACGTC. The chain carries TRBV5-1 and TRBJ2-7; 7 bases fit TRBD2. The CDR3 runs 22 residues. The junction had 32 bases not matched to a gene; V was cut back by 1 base and J by 7 bases. Per germline, CDR1 SGHRS and CDR2 YFSETQ.

This clonotype was counted between two and nine times. The chain employs TRBV7-9 and TRBJ2-1; tentatively, D is TRBD1 (6 bases). Germline V gene lookup returns CDR1 SEHNR and CDR2 FQNEAQ (reference sequence). The CDR3 totals 13 residues. Trimming shortened V by 0 bases and J by 8 bases, and 8 bases separated the two germline ends. CDR3 loop: CASSLAYRDEQFF. Here the CDR3 DNA reads TGTGCCAGCAGCTTAGCCTACAGGGATGAGCAGTTCTTC. Based on the CDR3 plus reference TRBV7-9 and TRBJ2-1, the full variable domain is DTGVSQNPRHKITKRGQNVTFRCDPISEHNRLYWYRQTLGQGPEFLTYFQNEAQLEKSRLLSDRFSAERPKGSFSTLEIQRTEQGDSAMYLCASSLAYRDEQFFGPGTRLTVL.

This clonotype was counted only a few times. This chain uses TRBV4-1 with TRBJ1-3; no reliable D call. Germline V CDR1 and CDR2: MGHRA, YSYEKL. The CDR3 has 15 residues. V was pared by 1 base and J by 0 bases, with 7 bases between. The CDR3: CASSQGQSSGNTIYF. CDR3 coding DNA: TGCGCCAGCAGCCAAGGCCAGAGCTCTGGAAACACCATATATTTT.